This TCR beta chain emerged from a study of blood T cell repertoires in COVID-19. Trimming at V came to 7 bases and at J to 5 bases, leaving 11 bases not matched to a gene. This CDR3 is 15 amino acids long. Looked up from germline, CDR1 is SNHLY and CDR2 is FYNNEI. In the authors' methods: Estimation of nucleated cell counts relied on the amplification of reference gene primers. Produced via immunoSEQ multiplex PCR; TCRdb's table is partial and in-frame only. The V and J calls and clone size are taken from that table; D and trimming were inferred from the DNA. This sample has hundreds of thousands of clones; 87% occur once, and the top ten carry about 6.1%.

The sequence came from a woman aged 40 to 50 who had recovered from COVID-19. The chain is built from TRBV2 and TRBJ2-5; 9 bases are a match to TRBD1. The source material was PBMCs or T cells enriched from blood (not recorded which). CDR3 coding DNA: TGTGCCAGCAAAATTCAGGAGGGGACAGGGGAGACCCAGTACTTC. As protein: CASKIQEGTGETQYF.